These 17 T cell receptor beta chains originate from one sample sequenced in a study of T cell responses to AZD1222 COVID-19 vaccine. The table came from immunoSEQ multiplex PCR; TCRdb's copy has only in-frame clones and leaves some out. The sample has about 180,000 clones, almost 90% seen once; the top ten hold under 14%. The sample was peripheral blood, taken 28 days after the second AZD1222 dose. The receptor set was obtained from an adult who received the AZD1222 COVID-19 vaccine.

The chain is built from TRBV27 and TRBJ2-3; weak D call: TRBD2 (5 bases). CDR1 and CDR2 from the germline V gene are MNHEY and SMNVEV (reference sequence). Trimming removed 3 bases at V and 0 bases at J, with 10 bases between. CDR3 length equals 15 residues. The CDR3 loop is CASSFGGPSTDTQYF. CDR3 DNA sequence: TGTGCCAGCAGTTTCGGCGGGCCGAGCACAGATACGCAGTATTTT.

The chain has TRBV10-3 and TRBJ1-1; D unresolved. Germline lookup yields CDR1 ENHRY and CDR2 SYGVKD. Trimming removed 3 bases at V and 5 bases at J, with 13 bases between. The CDR3 runs to 14 residues. The CDR3 coding sequence is TGTGCCATCAGTGAATTCGGGGTAGGGACTGAAGCTTTCTTT. Its translation: CAISEFGVGTEAFF.

The rearrangement links TRBV10-3 to TRBJ1-2, with D possibly matching TRBD1 (5 bases). CDR1 and CDR2 (germline): ENHRY, SYGVKD. This CDR3 comprises 11 residues. Trimming took 5 bases from V and 7 from J, leaving 8 bases between them. The CDR3 reads CAISSRVGYTF. The CDR3 bases are TGTGCCATCAGTTCCAGGGTTGGCTACACCTTC.

V and J are TRBV5-4 and TRBJ2-3; D gene uncertain. The CDR3 length is 12 residues. The V and J ends lost 2 bases and 5 bases respectively, with 6 bases between them. Germline V gene lookup returns CDR1 SGHNT and CDR2 YYREEE (reference sequence). The CDR3 region has the DNA TGTGCCAGCAGCTTTCCGCGAGATACGCAGTATTTT. Protein: CASSFPRDTQYF.

The chain employs TRBV14 and TRBJ1-1; tentatively, D is TRBD1 (5 bases). This CDR3 comprises 13 residues. V was trimmed by 7 bases and J by 8 bases, leaving 17 bases between them. CDR1 is SGHDN, CDR2 FVKESK, per germline. The CDR3 DNA sequence: TGTGCCAGCACCCCACTCGGGGGGATAGAAGCTTTCTTT. Translating it yields CASTPLGGIEAFF.

This clone was observed a few times. The DNA of the CDR3 is TGTGCCAGCAGCTTACGGATCAGGGGGCGTTACGAGCAGTACTTC. This encodes CASSLRIRGRYEQYF. The chain uses TRBV5-6 and TRBJ2-7; 8 bases line up with TRBD1. Trimming at V came to 2 bases and at J to 4 bases, leaving 8 bases not matched to a gene. This CDR3 is 15 amino acids long. The germline CDR1 and CDR2 sequences are SGHDT and YYEEEE.

The rearrangement uses TRBV29-1 and TRBJ2-6; 11 nucleotides agree with TRBD2. With 6 bases clipped from V and 0 bases from J, the junction kept 10 bases outside the gene matches. The CDR3 totals 18 residues. Germline CDR1 is SQVTM and CDR2 is ANQGSEA. CDR3 sequence (DNA): TGCAGCGTCGTTACTAATCTAGCGGGGGGCTCTGGGGCCAACGTCCTGACTTTC. Its protein is CSVVTNLAGGSGANVLTF.

This clone has more than one count but fewer than ten. This rearrangement joins TRBV10-3 to TRBJ1-2; 7 nucleotides agree with TRBD1. The CDR3 runs 15 residues. CDR1 is ENHRY, CDR2 SYGVKD, per germline. The V and J ends lost 5 bases and 3 bases, in that order; junction bases with no gene match: 9. The CDR3 sequence: CAISNTGVRDYGYTF. DNA of the CDR3: TGTGCCATCAGTAATACAGGGGTGCGGGACTATGGCTACACCTTC.

The genes are TRBV5-1 and TRBJ2-5, with 7 positions matching TRBD2. With V trimmed by 0 bases and J by 2 bases, 4 bases remained unmatched. Germline CDR1 reads SGHRS; CDR2 reads YFSETQ. This CDR3 has 15 amino acids. The CDR3 loop is CASSLGTRPQETQYF. CDR3 nucleotides: TGCGCCAGCAGCTTGGGGACTAGGCCACAAGAGACCCAGTACTTC.

This rearrangement joins TRBV7-2 to TRBJ1-1; D unclear. This CDR3 has 15 residues. Germline loops: CDR1 SGHTA, CDR2 FQGNSA. The V end lost 0 bases, the J end lost 3 bases, and 11 bases lay between the germline ends. The CDR3 region has the DNA TGTGCCAGCAGCTTAGCGCTCAGGCTCGACACTGAAGCTTTCTTT. It is translated as CASSLALRLDTEAFF.

V is TRBV6-5 and J is TRBJ2-2; no clear D gene. The CDR3 length is 14 residues. The V and J ends lost 5 bases and 0 bases respectively, with 7 bases between them. Germline V gives CDR1 MNHEY, CDR2 SVGAGI. DNA for the CDR3: TGTGCCAGCAGTCACAACTCGAACACCGGGGAGCTGTTTTTT. It is translated as CASSHNSNTGELFF.

This clone was counted once. The CDR3 DNA is TGTGCCAGCAGCTTAAAGGGGCTAAATGAAAAACTGTTTTTT. Translated, it gives CASSLKGLNEKLFF. V and J are TRBV5-8 and TRBJ1-4; TRBD1 might be the D (5 bases). V shed 2 bases and J shed 5 bases, with 10 bases lying between them. CDR1 and CDR2 (germline): SGHTS, YDEGEE. The CDR3 has 14 amino acids.

The table lists this clone with many counts. The rearrangement joins TRBV10-1 to TRBJ2-2; unclear D gene. The CDR3 has 13 amino acids. CDR1 and CDR2 (germline): WNHNN, SYGVQD (reference sequence). The V and J ends lost 5 bases and 5 bases respectively, with 9 bases between them. CDR3 region: CASSFSGTGELFF. CDR3 DNA sequence: TGCGCCAGCAGTTTCAGTGGGACCGGGGAGCTGTTTTTT.

The chain couples TRBV7-3 to TRBJ2-5; 7 bases line up with TRBD1. Germline V gene sequence: CDR1 SGHTA, CDR2 FQGTGA. CDR3 length equals 15 residues. Trimming took 5 bases from V and 1 from J; bases not matched to a gene: 7. The CDR3 region is CASSPRTGTQETQYF. CDR3 sequence (DNA): TGTGCCAGCAGCCCAAGGACAGGCACCCAAGAGACCCAGTACTTC.

V and J are TRBV3-1 (or the pseudogene TRBV3-2) and TRBJ2-3, with TRBD2 as a possible D gene (6 bases). V was clipped by 5 bases and J by 4 bases, with 13 bases between them. The CDR3 runs to 14 residues. Germline V gene lookup returns CDR1 LGHDT and CDR2 YNNKEL (reference sequence). The CDR3 region has the DNA TGTGCCAGCAGCTACTTGGACTACGCAGATACGCAGTATTTT. This translates into CASSYLDYADTQYF.

This clone was detected a few times. This sequence joins TRBV27 and TRBJ1-5, with 10 bases fitting TRBD1. Germline assignment: CDR1 MNHEY and CDR2 SMNVEV (reference sequence). This CDR3 is 18 amino acids long. V trimming: 6 bases; J trimming: 4 bases; junction bases outside the gene matches: 15. CDR3 sequence (DNA): TGTGCCAGCAGCCCCGGACAGGGGGTGCCGAACTCGAATCAGCCCCAGCATTTT. Its translation is CASSPGQGVPNSNQPQHF.

A single count supports this clone. V is TRBV6-2 or TRBV6-3 and J is TRBJ2-2; 7 nucleotides line up with TRBD1. The CDR3 is 16 amino acids. Germline V gene sequence: CDR1 MNHEY, CDR2 SVGEGT. V lost 2 bases and J lost 4; bases outside the gene matches: 7. The CDR3 bases are TGTGCCAGCAGTTACGAGACAGGGTTGAGCACCGGGGAGCTGTTTTTT. Translated, it gives CASSYETGLSTGELFF.